Included here is one TCR beta chain sequence, with context. The record originates from a study of blood T cell repertoires in COVID-19. Study as a whole: Italy, Spain and the United States were the sources of the convalescent and acute COVID-19 samples. The cDNA or gDNA used as material had been derived from T cells, B-cell-depleted T cells, or PBMCs.

Germline V gene sequence: CDR1 MNHEY, CDR2 SMNVEV (reference sequence). The V segment lost 4 bases and the J segment 5 bases; nucleotides outside the gene matches: 8. There are 16 residues in the CDR3. Clones were sequenced by immunoSEQ multiplex PCR, and TCRdb holds only the in-frame ones, with some missing. Here the sample spans 200,000 to 250,000 clones, around 87% being singletons. The chain uses TRBV27 and TRBJ2-1, with 10 bases identical to TRBD2. The source material was peripheral blood. The receptor was isolated from a man aged 60-69 years with acute or convalescent COVID-19. CDR3 nucleotide sequence: TGTGCCAGCAGTTCCCTCAGAGCGGGGGGGCACAATGAGCAGTTCTTC. Translated, it gives CASSSLRAGGHNEQFF.